The 27 T cell receptor beta chains below all came from one sample that was sequenced in a study of neoadjuvant nivolumab and ipilimumab in lung cancer. Here immunoSEQ multiplex PCR was the method, and the copy in TCRdb shows in-frame clones only, minus some. The sample yields about 38,000 clones, roughly 87% seen once. The sample consisted of peripheral blood, taken before neoadjuvant nivolumab, alone or with ipilimumab. The receptors originated from an adult with non-small cell lung cancer.

The V call is TRBV4-1, the J call TRBJ1-1, with D unresolved. Germline loops: CDR1 MGHRA, CDR2 YSYEKL. V lost 1 base and J lost 3, with 12 bases in between. The CDR3 consists of 15 residues. In DNA, the CDR3 is TGCGCCAGCAGCCAAGTCCGAGACCGAGACACTGAAGCTTTCTTT. Translation: CASSQVRDRDTEAFF.

The chain uses TRBV5-1 and TRBJ2-5; D is undetermined. The germline V and J ends were trimmed by 3 bases and 1 base, with 10 bases remaining between them. The CDR3 is 14 amino acids. The V gene's germline CDR1 is SGHRS and CDR2 YFSETQ. DNA for the CDR3: TGCGCCAGCAGCTCTGGACGGCGCCAAGAGACCCAGTACTTC. Its protein is CASSSGRRQETQYF.

This chain uses TRBV30 with TRBJ2-3, with unresolved D. Looked up from germline, CDR1 is GTSNPN and CDR2 is SVGIG (reference sequence). Trimming removed 6 bases from V and 4 bases from J, with 11 bases in between. CDR3 size: 12 residues. CDR3: CACARLADTQYF. The CDR3 DNA reads as TGTGCCTGCGCGAGGCTTGCAGATACGCAGTATTTT.

This chain links TRBV7-6 with TRBJ1-2; 8 bases map to TRBD1. The CDR3 sequence is 14 residues long. Losses at the gene ends were 6 bases for V and 2 bases for J; bases not matched to a gene: 5. CDR1 and CDR2 (germline): SGHVS, FNYEAQ. The CDR3 loop is CASSPPGGNYGYTF. For the CDR3, the DNA is TGTGCCAGCAGTCCTCCAGGGGGCAACTATGGCTACACCTTC.

The rearrangement uses TRBV11-3 and TRBJ2-1; 14 bases are shared with TRBD2. The CDR3 extends over 15 amino acids. The germline gives CDR1 SGHNT, CDR2 YENEEA. V was pared by 1 base and J by 7 bases, with 0 bases of the junction left unmatched. CDR3 DNA: TGTGCCAGCAGCTTAGGACTAGCGGGAGGGAATGAGCAGTTCTTC. Translated, it gives CASSLGLAGGNEQFF.

In this sample, this clone turned up a few times. The V and J genes are TRBV6-5 and TRBJ2-3; 10 positions match TRBD2. This CDR3 contains 15 residues. The germline gives CDR1 MNHEY, CDR2 SVGAGI. V was clipped by 7 bases and J by 5 bases; unmatched bases: 9. The CDR3 DNA follows: TGTGCCAGCAATTCCCTAGCGGGAGTTCTAGATACGCAGTATTTT. It is translated as CASNSLAGVLDTQYF.

V is TRBV25-1 and J is TRBJ2-5, with 11 positions matching TRBD2. Per germline, CDR1 MGHDK and CDR2 SYGVNS. This CDR3 is 15 amino acids long. The V and J ends lost 6 bases and 2 bases, in that order; junction bases with no gene match: 5. The CDR3 DNA sequence: TGTGCCAGCAGGGAGGGACTAGCGGATCAAGAGACCCAGTACTTC. Protein sequence: CASREGLADQETQYF.

This rearrangement joins TRBV15 to TRBJ2-5; D unclear. Trimming took off 3 bases at V and 4 bases at J, with 12 bases between the two ends. The germline V gene encodes CDR1 LNHNV and CDR2 YYDKDF (reference sequence). CDR3 size: 14 residues. CDR3 coding DNA: TGTGCCACCAGCAGGGGCAACAAGGGAGAGACCCAGTACTTC. Protein product: CATSRGNKGETQYF.

The chain recombines TRBV27 with TRBJ1-5, with D unresolved. V shed 3 bases and J shed 0 bases, with 12 bases lying between them. CDR3 size: 16 residues. Per the germline V gene, CDR1 is MNHEY and CDR2 is SMNVEV (reference sequence). CDR3 amino acids: CASSFWTGNSNQPQHF. DNA of the CDR3: TGTGCCAGCAGTTTTTGGACGGGGAATAGCAATCAGCCCCAGCATTTT.

V usage is TRBV11-1 and J usage is TRBJ1-1; no definite D call. Germline V lookup: CDR1 SGHAT, CDR2 FQDESV (reference sequence). CDR3 length: 13 amino acids. The V gene lost 1 base and the J gene lost 1 base, with 4 bases spanning the gap. The CDR3, as DNA: TGTGCCAGCAGCTTAGGACAGAACACTGAAGCTTTCTTT. Its translation is CASSLGQNTEAFF.

Here the CDR3 reads CASSPPTGKVASGRIDTQYF. The CDR3 DNA reads TGTGCCAGCTCACCGCCGACAGGGAAGGTCGCTAGCGGGAGAATAGATACGCAGTATTTT. This sequence joins TRBV18 and TRBJ2-3; TRBD2 agrees at 10 bases. Trimming at V came to 3 bases and at J to 5 bases, leaving 20 bases not matched to a gene. CDR3 length: 20 residues. The germline V gene encodes CDR1 KGHSH and CDR2 LQKENI. The variable domain in full, with the rest retrieved from reference TRBV18 and TRBJ2-3, is NAGVMQNPRHLVRRRGQEARLRCSPMKGHSHVYWYRQLPEEGLKFMVYLQKENIIDESGMPKERFSAEFPKEGPSILRIQQVVRGDSAAYFCASSPPTGKVASGRIDTQYFGPGTRLTVL.

The genes are TRBV7-6 and TRBJ2-3; D is undetermined. The V end was cut by 5 bases, the J end by 9 bases, with 18 bases between. There are 14 residues in the CDR3. The germline CDR1 and CDR2 sequences are SGHVS and FNYEAQ. The CDR3 loop is CASSHPGRSQTQYF. CDR3 bases: TGTGCCAGCAGCCACCCCGGCCGGTCCCAAACGCAGTATTTT.

V is TRBV4-3 and J is TRBJ2-7; D gene unclear. CDR1 and CDR2 from the germline V gene are LGHNA and YSLEER. V was pared by 4 bases and J by 2 bases, with 9 bases between. The CDR3 contains 13 residues. Written as DNA, the CDR3 is TGCGCCAGCAGCCCCAGACTGACCTACGAGCAGTACTTC. The encoded protein is CASSPRLTYEQYF.

V usage is TRBV4-1 and J usage is TRBJ2-1; 16 positions agree with TRBD2. The CDR3 contains 18 residues. Trimming at V came to 6 bases and at J to 8 bases, leaving 13 bases not matched to a gene. Germline CDR1 and CDR2: MGHRA and YSYEKL. The CDR3 loop reads CASSRSSGTSGRGDEQFF. CDR3 nucleotides: TGCGCCAGCAGTCGTTCGTCCGGGACTAGCGGGAGGGGCGATGAGCAGTTCTTC.

J is TRBJ2-5 and V is TRBV5-1, with unresolved D. The germline V and J ends were trimmed by 4 bases and 0 bases, with 4 bases remaining between them. CDR3 size: 12 residues. The germline V gene has CDR1 SGHRS and CDR2 YFSETQ. This CDR3 reads CASSQDQETQYF. The CDR3 nucleotides read TGCGCCAGCAGCCAAGACCAAGAGACCCAGTACTTC.

V is TRBV2 and J is TRBJ2-3; D not resolved. Germline V gene sequence: CDR1 SNHLY, CDR2 FYNNEI. The length of the CDR3 is 16 residues. V was trimmed by 6 bases and J by 5 bases, leaving 21 bases between them. The DNA of the CDR3 is TGTGCCAGCAGCTGGTGGTCGAAAAAGTCCGGAGATACGCAGTATTTT. Encoded protein: CASSWWSKKSGDTQYF. The variable domain in full, completed from reference TRBV2 and TRBJ2-3, reads EPEVTQTPSHQVTQMGQEVILRCVPISNHLYFYWYRQILGQKVEFLVSFYNNEISEKSEIFDDQFSVERPDGSNFTLKIRSTKLEDSAMYFCASSWWSKKSGDTQYFGPGTRLTVL.

The chain recombines TRBV5-1 with TRBJ1-1, with D hard to call. Trimming cost V 0 bases and J 0 bases, with 9 bases left between them. Germline values: CDR1 SGHRS, CDR2 YFSETQ. The CDR3 is 15 residues long. CDR3 DNA: TGCGCCAGCAGCTTGGGTCCGGGCATGAACACTGAAGCTTTCTTT. Translation gives CASSLGPGMNTEAFF.

The genes are TRBV7-2 and TRBJ1-1; tentatively, D is TRBD1 (5 bases). This CDR3 has 14 amino acids. CDR1 and CDR2 (germline): SGHTA, FQGNSA. With 5 bases removed from V and 5 bases from J, the gap between germline ends came to 15 bases. This chain's CDR3 is CASSPTGRATEAFF. The CDR3 DNA reads as TGTGCCAGCAGCCCCACGGGGCGAGCAACTGAAGCTTTCTTT.

The V call is TRBV7-2, the J call TRBJ2-1; the D gene is possibly TRBD1 (6 bases). The germline V gene has CDR1 SGHTA and CDR2 FQGNSA. Trimming removed 5 bases at V and 6 bases at J, with 11 bases between. This CDR3 comprises 13 residues. CDR3 sequence: CASSQQGINEQFF. The CDR3 DNA is TGTGCCAGCAGCCAACAGGGAATCAATGAGCAGTTCTTC.

The gene calls are TRBV30 and TRBJ2-7, with no clear D. Germline V gene sequence: CDR1 GTSNPN, CDR2 SVGIG (reference sequence). Trimming removed 1 base from V and 2 bases from J, with 12 bases in between. The CDR3 covers 14 residues. The CDR3 sequence is CAWSGQVSTYEQYF. As DNA, the CDR3 is TGTGCCTGGAGTGGGCAGGTATCGACCTACGAGCAGTACTTC. The full variable domain, its missing parts supplied by reference TRBV30 and TRBJ2-7, is SQTIHQWPATLVQPVGSPLSLECTVEGTSNPNLYWYRQAAGRGLQLLFYSVGIGQISSEVPQNLSASRPQDRQFILSSKKLLLSDSGFYLCAWSGQVSTYEQYFGPGTRLTVT.

This chain joins TRBV9 and TRBJ2-1, with D hard to call. This CDR3 spans 13 amino acids. Looked up from germline, CDR1 is SGDLS and CDR2 is YYNGEE. Trimming shortened V by 0 bases and J by 6 bases, and 7 bases separated the two germline ends. The CDR3 nucleotides are TGTGCCAGCAGCGTAGGCGACGGCAATGAGCAGTTCTTC. As protein: CASSVGDGNEQFF.

The chain couples TRBV11-2 to TRBJ2-1; 8 nucleotides align to TRBD1. CDR1 is SGHAT and CDR2 is FQNNGV in the germline V gene. The CDR3 length is 13 residues. Unmatched junction bases numbered 0, after V lost 3 bases and J lost 5 bases. The CDR3 DNA sequence: TGTGCCAGCAGCTTGGGACAGGACAATGAGCAGTTCTTC. Its translation is CASSLGQDNEQFF.

This clone was found once. V is TRBV4-1 and J is TRBJ2-7; TRBD2 matches at 10 bases. Germline CDR1 MGHRA, CDR2 YSYEKL. The V segment lost 3 bases and the J segment 0 bases; nucleotides outside the gene matches: 8. This CDR3 is 17 amino acids long. CDR3 DNA: TGCGCCAGCAGCCAGGGAACTAGCGGGACGCGCTCCTACGAGCAGTACTTC. As protein: CASSQGTSGTRSYEQYF.

This sequence joins TRBV4-2 and TRBJ2-3; TRBD2 is a possible D gene (6 bases). Trimming removed 5 bases from V and 2 bases from J, with 17 bases in between. Germline V gene lookup returns CDR1 LGHNA and CDR2 YNFKEQ. The CDR3 consists of 16 residues. The DNA of the CDR3 is TGTGCCAGCAGCTTACTGGCGGGGAGTTCCACAGATACGCAGTATTTT. Translation: CASSLLAGSSTDTQYF.

The gene calls are TRBV28 and TRBJ2-7, with a tentative D call TRBD2 (6 bases). The germline V gene encodes CDR1 MDHEN and CDR2 SYDVKM. Trimming cost V 6 bases and J 3 bases, with 18 bases left between them. This CDR3 spans 15 amino acids. CDR3 region: CASSPRLDTVYEQYF. The CDR3 coding sequence is TGTGCCAGCAGCCCAAGACTAGACACAGTCTACGAGCAGTACTTC.

The chain joins TRBV6-6 to TRBJ2-7, with TRBD1 matching 8 bases. The CDR3 totals 14 residues. Germline lookup yields CDR1 MNHNY and CDR2 SVGAGI (reference sequence). The J segment lost 2 bases and the V segment lost 8 bases, leaving 8 bases of the junction unmatched. The CDR3 loop reads CASSDGQGPYEQYF. In DNA form, the CDR3 reads TGTGCCAGCTCCGACGGACAGGGCCCCTACGAGCAGTACTTC.

The chain joins TRBV6-4 to TRBJ2-1; 7 bases match TRBD2. Germline lookup yields CDR1 MRHNA and CDR2 SNTAGT. After removal of 5 bases from V and 5 bases from J, the junction contained 3 bases not matched to a gene. This CDR3 is 13 amino acids long. The CDR3 spells CASSPSGNNEQFF. DNA of the CDR3: TGTGCCAGCAGTCCTAGCGGAAACAATGAGCAGTTCTTC.